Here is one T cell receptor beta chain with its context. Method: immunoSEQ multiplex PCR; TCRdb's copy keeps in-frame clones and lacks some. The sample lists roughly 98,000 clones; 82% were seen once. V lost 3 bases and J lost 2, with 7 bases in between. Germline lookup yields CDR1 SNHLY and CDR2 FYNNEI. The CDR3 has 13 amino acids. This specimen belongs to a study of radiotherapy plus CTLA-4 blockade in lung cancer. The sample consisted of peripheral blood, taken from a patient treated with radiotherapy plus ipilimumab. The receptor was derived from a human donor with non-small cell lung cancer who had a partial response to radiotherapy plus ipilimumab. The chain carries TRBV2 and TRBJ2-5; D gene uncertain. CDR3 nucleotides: TGTGCCAGCAGTGACCAAGCGCAAGAGACCCAGTACTTC. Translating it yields CASSDQAQETQYF.